A single sample gave rise to the 27 T cell receptor beta chains below, sequenced in a study of beta chain features in type 1 diabetes. Study-level points and caveats: Type 1 diabetes patients had TCRB CDR3s that were shorter (moderately but significantly so) in all four CD4+ subsets.

The entirety of the isolated RNA underwent reverse transcription, so expressed TCRB transcripts were sequenced. Generated by immunoSEQ multiplex PCR, the TCRdb table keeps only in-frame clones and is missing some. The data contain roughly 260,000 clones, roughly 10% of them singletons. These receptors' targets are unknown. Sequenced input: naive CD4+ T cells from blood. All receptors come from a young man with type 1 diabetes.

This clone has only a few counts. The chain uses TRBV28 and TRBJ2-7; the match to TRBD2 covers 12 bases. V was clipped by 4 bases and J by 4 bases; unmatched bases: 5. Germline V gives CDR1 MDHEN, CDR2 SYDVKM. CDR3 length: 15 amino acids. DNA for the CDR3: TGTGCCAGCAGTTCAATCGGGACTAGCGGGTACGAGCAGTACTTC. This sequence encodes CASSSIGTSGYEQYF.

The rearrangement joins TRBV7-9 to TRBJ2-1; 12 bases are a match to TRBD2. Germline assignment: CDR1 SEHNR and CDR2 FQNEAQ (reference sequence). Unmatched junction bases numbered 5, after V lost 1 base and J lost 4 bases. This CDR3 has 17 amino acids. CDR3 bases: TGTGCCAGCAGCTTAGGCGTGACTAGCGGGGGATACAATGAGCAGTTCTTC. It is translated as CASSLGVTSGGYNEQFF.

The J gene is TRBJ2-3, the V gene TRBV10-3, with 12 bases lining up with TRBD2. The CDR3 extends over 15 amino acids. Germline CDR1 is ENHRY and CDR2 is SYGVKD. With V trimmed by 3 bases and J by 14 bases, 12 bases remained unmatched. DNA for the CDR3: TGTGCCATCAGTGAAGGTAGCCTAGCGGGGGGGCAGCGGTATTTT. Residues: CAISEGSLAGGQRYF.

This clone was observed a handful of times. This chain connects TRBV28 to TRBJ1-2; TRBD1 matches at 7 bases. This CDR3 region has 12 residues. The J segment lost 8 bases and the V segment lost 3 bases, leaving 3 bases of the junction unmatched. The germline V gene has CDR1 MDHEN and CDR2 SYDVKM. This chain's CDR3 is CASSLAGGGYTF. The CDR3 DNA follows: TGTGCCAGCAGTTTGGCAGGGGGAGGCTACACCTTC.

The chain carries TRBV7-2 and TRBJ1-2; TRBD1 is a possible D gene (5 bases). From germline, CDR1 is SGHTA and CDR2 FQGNSA. CDR3 length: 12 amino acids. V was pared by 5 bases and J by 5 bases, with 9 bases between. In nucleotides, the CDR3 is TGTGCCAGCAGCGCAGCAGGGTATGGCTACACCTTC. Translating gives CASSAAGYGYTF.

The rearrangement uses TRBV5-4 and TRBJ2-1; 9 bases match TRBD2. This CDR3 is 19 amino acids long. CDR1 is SGHNT, CDR2 YYREEE, per germline (reference sequence). V trimming: 5 bases; J trimming: 5 bases; junction bases outside the gene matches: 20. As DNA, the CDR3 is TGTGCCAGCAGACCCGCCCTAGGGGCGGGGGGGATGAGGGACAATGAGCAGTTCTTC. Encoded protein: CASRPALGAGGMRDNEQFF.

This clone was picked up a small number of times. The rearrangement links TRBV9 to TRBJ2-1; 7 bases are a match to TRBD1. Trimming at V came to 3 bases and at J to 2 bases, leaving 5 bases not matched to a gene. Germline CDR1 is SGDLS and CDR2 is YYNGEE. The CDR3 contains 15 residues. The CDR3 loop is CASSGTGGPYNEQFF. CDR3 DNA: TGTGCCAGCAGCGGGACAGGCGGGCCCTACAATGAGCAGTTCTTC.

The gene calls are TRBV30 and TRBJ1-2, with TRBD1 as a possible D gene (5 bases). V shed 4 bases and J shed 1 base, with 10 bases lying between them. The CDR3 totals 13 residues. In germline, CDR1 is GTSNPN, CDR2 SVGIG (reference sequence). CDR3 sequence (DNA): TGTGCCTGGAATCCAGGGTTTAACTATGGCTACACCTTC. Amino acid sequence: CAWNPGFNYGYTF.

This clone was detected only a few times. The chain recombines TRBV18 with TRBJ2-1; weak D call: TRBD1 (6 bases). V lost 0 bases, J lost 7 bases, and 7 bases lay in between. The CDR3 runs to 13 residues. Germline CDR1 reads KGHSH; CDR2 reads LQKENI. The CDR3 protein is CASSPPTGNEQFF. The CDR3 DNA reads TGTGCCAGCTCACCACCTACAGGGAATGAGCAGTTCTTC.

This chain links TRBV9 with TRBJ2-3; TRBD1 is a possible D gene (5 bases). Germline-derived CDR1 and CDR2 are SGDLS and YYNGEE. The CDR3 totals 14 residues. V lost 4 bases to trimming and J lost 0 bases, with 9 bases between them. The CDR3 loop reads CASSMGQSTDTQYF. DNA of the CDR3: TGTGCCAGCAGCATGGGGCAAAGCACAGATACGCAGTATTTT.

This clone was detected a few times. V usage is TRBV7-3 and J usage is TRBJ2-2; D gene unclear. There are 13 residues in the CDR3. Germline V gene lookup returns CDR1 SGHTA and CDR2 FQGTGA. Trimming left V 5 bases short and J 6 bases short, with 10 bases between. CDR3 sequence (DNA): TGTGCCAGCAGCCACGGGTCCGCCGGGGAGCTGTTTTTT. Translating gives CASSHGSAGELFF.

In this sample, this clone turned up a few times. The V and J genes are TRBV15 and TRBJ2-1, with 7 positions matching TRBD1. This CDR3 contains 15 residues. V lost 1 base to trimming and J lost 5 bases; unmatched junction nucleotides: 5. The germline gives CDR1 LNHNV, CDR2 YYDKDF (reference sequence). CDR3 residues: CATSRGTGANNEQFF. The DNA for the CDR3 is TGTGCCACCAGCAGAGGTACAGGGGCGAACAATGAGCAGTTCTTC.

This chain joins TRBV2 and TRBJ2-7; D perhaps matches TRBD2 (6 bases). Trimming removed 6 bases at V and 6 bases at J, with 18 bases between. Germline lookup yields CDR1 SNHLY and CDR2 FYNNEI. The CDR3 runs to 14 residues. CDR3 sequence: CASSTRGAEPEQYF. DNA for the CDR3: TGTGCCAGCAGCACCCGCGGGGCCGAACCCGAGCAGTACTTC. Complete variable domain (other parts from reference TRBV2 and TRBJ2-7): EPEVTQTPSHQVTQMGQEVILRCVPISNHLYFYWYRQILGQKVEFLVSFYNNEISEKSEIFDDQFSVERPDGSNFTLKIRSTKLEDSAMYFCASSTRGAEPEQYFGPGTRLTVT.

This clone occurred many times. The chain combines TRBV23-1 with TRBJ1-2; D gene ambiguous. TRBV23-1 is recorded as an ORF, its role being uncertain. V was clipped by 4 bases and J by 4 bases, with 4 bases between them. The CDR3 length is 11 residues. The CDR3 spells CASSPFYGYTF. As DNA, the CDR3 is TGCGCCAGCAGTCCTTTCTATGGCTACACCTTC.

The rearrangement uses TRBV5-1 and TRBJ1-4; D gene uncertain. Germline V gives CDR1 SGHRS, CDR2 YFSETQ. The V end was cut by 3 bases, the J end by 5 bases, with 14 bases between. The length of the CDR3 is 15 residues. The DNA for the CDR3 is TGCGCCAGCAGCTCGGCGGGAGTACCGAATGAAAAACTGTTTTTT. The encoded protein is CASSSAGVPNEKLFF.

This clone was seen a handful of times. The genes are TRBV30 and TRBJ1-5, with 10 bases lining up with TRBD1. The CDR3 has 12 amino acids. V was pared by 5 bases and J by 9 bases, with 4 bases of the junction left unmatched. Germline-derived CDR1 and CDR2 are GTSNPN and SVGIG (reference sequence). DNA of the CDR3: TGTGCCTGGGACAGGGGGCGACGGCCCCAGCATTTT. This codes for CAWDRGRRPQHF.

The rearrangement links TRBV7-9 to TRBJ2-7, with 7 bases fitting TRBD2. The germline gives CDR1 SEHNR, CDR2 FQNEAQ (reference sequence). J gave up 7 bases and V 5 bases, and 2 bases lay outside the gene matches. This CDR3 has 11 amino acids. CDR3 amino acids: CASSAGREQYF. As DNA, the CDR3 is TGTGCCAGCAGCGCCGGGAGGGAGCAGTACTTC.

The chain links TRBV28 to TRBJ2-5; TRBD2 might be the D (6 bases). The CDR3 totals 14 residues. Trimming shortened V by 3 bases and J by 3 bases, and 11 bases separated the two germline ends. Germline CDR1 reads MDHEN; CDR2 reads SYDVKM. In DNA form, the CDR3 reads TGTGCCAGCAGTTTGGGGATAGCGGAAGAGACCCAGTACTTC. It translates to CASSLGIAEETQYF. Full variable domain (missing parts from reference TRBV28 and TRBJ2-5): DVKVTQSSRYLVKRTGEKVFLECVQDMDHENMFWYRQDPGLGLRLIYFSYDVKMKEKGDIPEGYSVSREKKERFSLILESASTNQTSMYLCASSLGIAEETQYFGPGTRLLVL.

The rearrangement joins TRBV6-6 to TRBJ2-7; D may be TRBD1 (6 bases). V gave up 7 bases and J gave up 4 bases, with 20 bases separating them. The CDR3 is 15 residues long. Germline CDR1 and CDR2: MNHNY and SVGAGI (reference sequence). The CDR3 here is CASTASRGVGYEQYF. DNA for the CDR3: TGTGCCAGCACTGCCTCCAGGGGAGTAGGGTACGAGCAGTACTTC.

The chain carries TRBV15 and TRBJ1-3; weak D call: TRBD1 (5 bases). Per the germline V gene, CDR1 is LNHNV and CDR2 is YYDKDF (reference sequence). The CDR3 is 15 residues long. V was shortened by 0 bases and J by 8 bases, with 14 bases between the two germline ends. The CDR3, as DNA: TGTGCCACCAGCAGAGATAATGGGGGGAGGCACACCATATATTTT. This encodes CATSRDNGGRHTIYF.

The V gene is TRBV5-4, the J gene TRBJ2-2; a weak D match, TRBD2 (7 bases). This CDR3 contains 15 residues. Germline-derived CDR1 and CDR2 are SGHNT and YYREEE (reference sequence). V lost 4 bases and J 5 bases, leaving 15 bases between the germline ends. DNA of the CDR3: TGTGCCAGCAGCCGGGGGGCCGCTTGGACCGGGGAGCTGTTTTTT. This translates into CASSRGAAWTGELFF.

The chain couples TRBV6-5 to TRBJ2-7, with 7 bases fitting TRBD2. CDR1 and CDR2 (germline): MNHEY, SVGAGI. J gave up 3 bases and V 0 bases, and 5 bases lay outside the gene matches. There are 15 residues in the CDR3. The chain's CDR3 is CASSYSAGDRYEQYF. CDR3 nucleotide sequence: TGTGCCAGCAGTTACTCGGCGGGGGATCGCTACGAGCAGTACTTC.

This clone was counted between two and nine times. The genes are TRBV6-4 and TRBJ1-5, with 9 nucleotides matching TRBD1. Germline V CDR1 and CDR2: MRHNA, SNTAGT. After removal of 2 bases from V and 4 bases from J, the junction contained 9 bases not matched to a gene. This CDR3 contains 17 residues. DNA of the CDR3: TGTGCCAGCAGTGACAGGTCCGGGACAGGGAGGAATCAGCCCCAGCATTTT. It encodes CASSDRSGTGRNQPQHF.

The chain combines TRBV5-1 with TRBJ1-1; possible D gene TRBD1, 5 bases. The V gene's germline CDR1 is SGHRS and CDR2 YFSETQ. The CDR3 totals 13 residues. V was trimmed by 1 base and J by 6 bases, leaving 10 bases between them. CDR3 DNA sequence: TGCGCCAGCAGCTTGTACCAGGGTTCTGAAGCTTTCTTT. As protein: CASSLYQGSEAFF.

This clone has more than one count but fewer than ten. CDR3 sequence (DNA): TGTGCCAGCAGCGCCACTCGCGAGTTGACCGGACAGCCAAACACTGAAGCTTTCTTT. This gives the protein CASSATRELTGQPNTEAFF. V and J are TRBV7-2 and TRBJ1-1, with a weak D call TRBD1 (6 bases). CDR1 is SGHTA, CDR2 FQGNSA, per germline. The CDR3 covers 19 residues. With 5 bases removed from V and 2 bases from J, the gap between germline ends came to 27 bases.

V usage is TRBV30 and J usage is TRBJ2-2; the D gene is possibly TRBD2 (7 bases). The CDR3 totals 16 residues. Per the germline V gene, CDR1 is GTSNPN and CDR2 is SVGIG (reference sequence). Trimming shortened V by 2 bases and J by 1 base, and 14 bases separated the two germline ends. The CDR3 coding sequence is TGTGCCTGGAGTTTACGGGGGGCCAAGAACACCGGGGAGCTGTTTTTT. Amino acid sequence: CAWSLRGAKNTGELFF.

The chain has TRBV7-9 and TRBJ1-1, with a tentative D call TRBD1 (6 bases). V was clipped by 4 bases and J by 8 bases, with 11 bases between them. The CDR3 contains 12 residues. Germline values: CDR1 SEHNR, CDR2 FQNEAQ (reference sequence). CDR3 sequence (DNA): TGTGCCAGCAGCTCCCGGACAGACGAAGCTTTCTTT. Its translation is CASSSRTDEAFF. Full variable domain (remainder filled in from reference TRBV7-9 and TRBJ1-1): DTGVSQNPRHKITKRGQNVTFRCDPISEHNRLYWYRQTLGQGPEFLTYFQNEAQLEKSRLLSDRFSAERPKGSFSTLEIQRTEQGDSAMYLCASSSRTDEAFFGQGTRLTVV.